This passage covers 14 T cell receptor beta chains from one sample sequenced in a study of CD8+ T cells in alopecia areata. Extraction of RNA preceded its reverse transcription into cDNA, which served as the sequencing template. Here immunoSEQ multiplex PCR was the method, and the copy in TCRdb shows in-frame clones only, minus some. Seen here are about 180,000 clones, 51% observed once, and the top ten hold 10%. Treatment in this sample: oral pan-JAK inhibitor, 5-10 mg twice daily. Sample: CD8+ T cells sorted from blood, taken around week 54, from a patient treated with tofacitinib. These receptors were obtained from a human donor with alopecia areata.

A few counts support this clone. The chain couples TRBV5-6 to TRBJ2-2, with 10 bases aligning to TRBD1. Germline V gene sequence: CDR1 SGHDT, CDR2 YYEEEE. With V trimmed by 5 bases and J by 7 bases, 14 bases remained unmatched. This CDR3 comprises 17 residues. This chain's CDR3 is CASRAGGDRGFDGELFF. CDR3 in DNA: TGTGCCAGCAGGGCAGGTGGGGACAGGGGATTCGACGGGGAGCTGTTTTTT.

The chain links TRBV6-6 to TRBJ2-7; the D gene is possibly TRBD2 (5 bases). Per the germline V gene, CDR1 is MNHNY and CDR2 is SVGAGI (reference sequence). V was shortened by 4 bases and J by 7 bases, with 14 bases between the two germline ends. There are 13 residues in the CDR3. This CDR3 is CASSFPGSREQYF. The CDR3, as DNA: TGTGCCAGCAGTTTCCCGGGGTCGAGGGAGCAGTACTTC.

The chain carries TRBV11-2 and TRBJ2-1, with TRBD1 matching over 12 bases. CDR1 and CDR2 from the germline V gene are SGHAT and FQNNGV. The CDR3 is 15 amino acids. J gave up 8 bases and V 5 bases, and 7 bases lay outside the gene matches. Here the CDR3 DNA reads TGTGCCAGCAGCCAGGGACAGGGGGCGGAGGATGAGCAGTTCTTC. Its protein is CASSQGQGAEDEQFF.

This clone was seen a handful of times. The CDR3 loop is CASSYSAGPNYGYTF. Written as DNA, the CDR3 is TGTGCCAGCAGCTACAGTGCAGGCCCGAACTATGGCTACACCTTC. This chain uses TRBV7-2 with TRBJ1-2; no clear D gene. The CDR3 length is 15 residues. The germline gives CDR1 SGHTA, CDR2 FQGNSA. Trimming removed 4 bases from V and 2 bases from J, with 14 bases in between.

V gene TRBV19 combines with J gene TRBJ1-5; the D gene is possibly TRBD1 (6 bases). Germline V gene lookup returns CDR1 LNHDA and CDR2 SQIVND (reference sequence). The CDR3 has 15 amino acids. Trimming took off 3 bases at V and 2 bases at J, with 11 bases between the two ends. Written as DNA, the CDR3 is TGTGCCAGTAGTATTACAGGGTTGGGCAATCAGCCCCAGCATTTT. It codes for CASSITGLGNQPQHF. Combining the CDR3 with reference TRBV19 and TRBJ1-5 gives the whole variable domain DGGITQSPKYLFRKEGQNVTLSCEQNLNHDAMYWYRQDPGQGLRLIYYSQIVNDFQKGDIAEGYSVSREKKESFPLTVTSAQKNPTAFYLCASSITGLGNQPQHFGDGTRLSIL.

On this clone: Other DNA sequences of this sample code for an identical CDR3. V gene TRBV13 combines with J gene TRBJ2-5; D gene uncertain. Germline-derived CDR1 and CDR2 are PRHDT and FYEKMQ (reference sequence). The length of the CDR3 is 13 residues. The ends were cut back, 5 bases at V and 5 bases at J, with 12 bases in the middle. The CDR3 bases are TGTGCCAGCAGCGCAGGCCTGGGGGAGACCCAGTACTTC. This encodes CASSAGLGETQYF. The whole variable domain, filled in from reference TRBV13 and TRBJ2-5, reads AAGVIQSPRHLIKEKRETATLKCYPIPRHDTVYWYQQGPGQDPQFLISFYEKMQSDKGSIPDRFSAQQFSDYHSELNMSSLELGDSALYFCASSAGLGETQYFGPGTRLLVL.

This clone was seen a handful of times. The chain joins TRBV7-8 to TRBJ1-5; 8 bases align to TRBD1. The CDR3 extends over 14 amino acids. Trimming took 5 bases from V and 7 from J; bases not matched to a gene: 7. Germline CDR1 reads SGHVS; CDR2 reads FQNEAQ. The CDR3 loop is CASSPGGEEQPQHF. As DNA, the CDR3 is TGTGCCAGCAGCCCAGGGGGCGAAGAGCAGCCCCAGCATTTT.

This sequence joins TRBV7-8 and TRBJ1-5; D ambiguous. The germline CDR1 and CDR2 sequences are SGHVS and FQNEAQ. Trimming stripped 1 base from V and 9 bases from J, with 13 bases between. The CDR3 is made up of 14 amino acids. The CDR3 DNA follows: TGTGCCAGCAGCTTAGGATCCCAGGAATCGCCCCAGCATTTT. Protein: CASSLGSQESPQHF.

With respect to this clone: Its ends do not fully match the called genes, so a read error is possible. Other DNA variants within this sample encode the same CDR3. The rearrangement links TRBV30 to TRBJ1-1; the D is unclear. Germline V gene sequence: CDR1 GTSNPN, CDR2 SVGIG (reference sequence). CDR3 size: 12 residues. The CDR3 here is CAWIPGGTEAFF. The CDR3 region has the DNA TGTGCCTGGATCCCCGGCGGCACTGAGGCTTTCTTT.

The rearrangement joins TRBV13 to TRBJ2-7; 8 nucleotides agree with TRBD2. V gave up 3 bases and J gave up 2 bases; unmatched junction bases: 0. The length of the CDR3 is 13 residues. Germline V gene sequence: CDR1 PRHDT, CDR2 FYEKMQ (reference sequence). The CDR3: CASSFSGAYEQYF. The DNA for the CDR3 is TGTGCCAGCAGCTTTAGCGGGGCCTACGAGCAGTACTTC.

The CDR3, as DNA: TGTGCCACCAGCAGAGATCCAAATCAGCCCCAGCATTTT. As protein: CATSRDPNQPQHF. The chain employs TRBV15 and TRBJ1-5; D gene unclear. V gave up 0 bases and J gave up 4 bases, with 4 bases separating them. This CDR3 contains 13 residues. Per the germline V gene, CDR1 is LNHNV and CDR2 is YYDKDF (reference sequence).

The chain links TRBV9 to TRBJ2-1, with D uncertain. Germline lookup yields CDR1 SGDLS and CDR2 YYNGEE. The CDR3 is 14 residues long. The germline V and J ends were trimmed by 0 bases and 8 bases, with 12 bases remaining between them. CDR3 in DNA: TGTGCCAGCAGCGTAGGTGGACGTACGGATGAGCAGTTCTTC. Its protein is CASSVGGRTDEQFF. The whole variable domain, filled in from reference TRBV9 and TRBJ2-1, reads DSGVTQTPKHLITATGQRVTLRCSPRSGDLSVYWYQQSLDQGLQFLIQYYNGEERAKGNILERFSAQQFPDLHSELNLSSLELGDSALYFCASSVGGRTDEQFFGPGTRLTVL.

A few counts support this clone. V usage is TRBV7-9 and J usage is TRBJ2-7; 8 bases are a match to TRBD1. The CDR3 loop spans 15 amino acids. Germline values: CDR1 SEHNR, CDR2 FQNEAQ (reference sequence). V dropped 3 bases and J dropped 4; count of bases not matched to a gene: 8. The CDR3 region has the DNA TGTGCCAGCAGCTTTTACGAGGACAGGGATTACGAGCAGTACTTC. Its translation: CASSFYEDRDYEQYF.

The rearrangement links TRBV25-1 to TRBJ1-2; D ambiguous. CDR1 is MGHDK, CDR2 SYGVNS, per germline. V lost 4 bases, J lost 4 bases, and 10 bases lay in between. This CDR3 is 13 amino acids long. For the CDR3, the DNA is TGTGCCAGCAGTGCCGGCAGAAGCTATGGCTACACCTTC. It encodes CASSAGRSYGYTF.